This T cell receptor beta chain was sequenced in a study of blood T cell repertoires in COVID-19 (dated by TCRdb to the early 2020s). Notes on the research overall: Samples covering the acute and convalescent phases of COVID-19 were provided by collaborators in the United States, Italy and Spain. The samples were drawn from two sources: the first 160 participants of the ongoing ImmuneRACE study, and fewer than 1,500 subjects contributed by 6 global collaborators. Where available, HLA class I and class II types were obtained from metadata supplied by the sample provider rather than from assay-based typing. The repertoires were released in a freely available public database intended as a resource for research on the immune response to SARS-CoV-2. Sample metadata almost always included a de-identified subject ID, COVID-19 status, age in years and sex. Deeply sampled blood TCRbeta repertoires from subjects exposed to, actively infected with, or recovered from COVID-19 were included in the dataset. The material from the prospective study consisted of cDNA or gDNA derived from T cells, B-cell-depleted T cells, or PBMCs.

The table lists this clone with a few counts. Its antigen is not yet known. No base-level quality is on record; no much larger clone is a single base apart. What the study reported, not specific to this receptor: How much clinical and demographic metadata was included differed by source and by participant, and the metadata was provided uncurated.

Each collaborating institution followed its own protocols to collect whole blood in K2EDTA tubes. Collaborator samples were shipped for TCRbeta analysis as frozen whole blood, isolated PBMCs, or DNA extracted from either sample type. Germline trimming: 5 bases from V, 5 bases from J; junction bases outside gene matches: 5. CDR1 SGHAT and CDR2 FQNNGV were looked up in the germline V gene. The CDR3, cysteine through phenylalanine, is 13 amino acids long. The read is trimmed to its CDR3 DNA, 39 bases read in frame from base 1. The immunoSEQ Assay, a bias-controlled multiplex PCR, was used to amplify TCRbeta CDR3 regions from genomic DNA. In the source study's methods: Nucleated cell counts per sample were estimated from amplification of reference gene primers within the assay. To quantify the absolute abundance of each unique TCRbeta CDR3 rearrangement, sequence reads were collapsed and filtered. For each sample, productive Simpson clonality was calculated by taking the square root of Simpson's diversity index across productive rearrangements. The table comes from immuneACCESS by way of TCRdb, which keeps in-frame sequences with V and J called. Part of the clones is missing from these tables; in studies checked, under half for an unresolved V gene and the rest for unknown reasons. V and J calls and clone size are those listed in that table; D and trimming were worked out from the DNA. Across this sample there are about 89,000 clones, with around 72% seen only once. 13% to 15% of the sample lies in the top ten.

This TCR derives from an elderly woman with acute or convalescent COVID-19. The receptor chain draws on TRBV11-2 and TRBJ1-2, with 7 middle bases fitting TRBD1. The sample consisted of peripheral blood. The DNA sequence is TGTGCCAGCAGCCCAGGGGGGCATTATGGCTACACCTTC. Translated, it gives CASSPGGHYGYTF.